Listed below are T cell receptor beta chains from one sample, sequenced in a study of graft-versus-host responses after intestinal transplantation. These receptors lack a known antigen. Using immunoSEQ multiplex PCR, the repertoire was profiled, and TCRdb retains in-frame clones only, with some absent. The table shows tens of thousands of clones, with 75% to 95% occurring only once. The input for sequencing was unstimulated CD4+ T cells sorted from spleen or lymph node cells, taken before transplant. The receptors come from a human donor who was the organ donor for an intestinal transplant. Each CDR3 is given with its conserved first and last residue. Fields, in order: J gene, D gene, V gene, clone size, CDR3 length, CDR3 DNA, CDR3 protein. The D gene is left open where the match is weak. Clone size is stated in some rows and not others, as once, few, many or a class when expanded.

TRBJ2-3 | TRBD2 | TRBV7-3 | once | 15 | TGTGCCAGCAGCCTACTAGCGGGGGTCACAGATACGCAGTATTTT | CASSLLAGVTDTQYF
TRBJ1-6 | TRBD1 | TRBV5-5 | . | 14 | TGTGCCAGCAGTGAGACAGGGTCCATATCACCCCTCCACTTT | CASSETGSISPLHF
TRBJ2-1 | . | TRBV6-6 | . | 16 | TGTGCCAGCAGTCCACCGGGACTGGGACCCTACAATGAGCAGTTCTTC | CASSPPGLGPYNEQFF
TRBJ2-3 | . | TRBV6-1 | . | 12 | TGTGCCAGCAGCACAATCACAGATACGCAGTATTTT | CASSTITDTQYF
TRBJ2-7 | TRBD1 | TRBV11-3 | . | 15 | TGTGCCAGCAGCCCCCGGACAGGGGGGCTCTACGAGCAGTACTTC | CASSPRTGGLYEQYF
TRBJ1-4 | . | TRBV16 | . | 18 | TGTGCCAGCAGCCACGAGAATTTTAACGGGAGCCCTAATGAAAAACTGTTTTTT | CASSHENFNGSPNEKLFF
TRBJ1-1 | . | TRBV7-9 | . | 16 | TGTGCCAGCAGTTTAACACCTACAGGGATGAACACTGAAGCTTTCTTT | CASSLTPTGMNTEAFF
TRBJ1-2 | . | TRBV7-9 | once | 15 | TGTGCCAGCAGCCCGCTGACAGGTTCTCTTATAGCCTACACCTTC | CASSPLTGSLIAYTF
TRBJ2-5 | TRBD2 | TRBV7-9 | once | 13 | TGTGCCAGCAGCCCACTAGCGCGGGAGACCCAGTACTTC | CASSPLARETQYF
TRBJ1-1 | . | TRBV7-9 | . | 13 | TGTGCCAGCAGCCCAAGACAGAACACTGAAGCTTTCTTT | CASSPRQNTEAFF
TRBJ2-1 | . | TRBV28 | . | 13 | TGTGCCAGCAGTTTCTTCGGTATCAATGAGCAGTTCTTC | CASSFFGINEQFF
TRBJ2-7 | TRBD1 | TRBV5-1 | . | 14 | TGCGCCAGCAGCTCCAGGACAGGGTCCTACGAGCAGTACTTC | CASSSRTGSYEQYF
TRBJ2-6 | . | TRBV5-1 | . | 19 | TGCGCCAGCAGCAGCTCCCCTTTGAGGGTTAGGAATGGGGCCAACGTCCTGACTTTC | CASSSSPLRVRNGANVLTF
TRBJ1-6 | . | TRBV5-1 | few | 15 | TGCGCCAGCAGCTTGGGGGACTGGGGCAATTCACCCCTCCACTTT | CASSLGDWGNSPLHF
TRBJ2-5 | . | TRBV5-1 | . | 15 | TGCGCCAGCAGCTTGGCCGTAAGGGGTGGGGAGACCCAGTACTTC | CASSLAVRGGETQYF
TRBJ2-2 | . | TRBV25-1 | . | 13 | TGTGCCAGCAGTGAATATCAGACCGGGGAGCTGTTTTTT | CASSEYQTGELFF